This T cell receptor beta chain originates from a study of blood T cell repertoires in COVID-19. Study in general: Sites in the United States, Italy and Spain provided acute and convalescent COVID-19 samples. T cells, B-cell-depleted T cells, or PBMCs supplied cDNA or gDNA.

Original processing methods: Researchers report that nucleated cell counts were estimated from reference gene primer amplification. TCRdb keeps only in-frame clones here, not all; method: immunoSEQ multiplex PCR. The V and J calls and clone size come from that table; D and trimming were worked out from the DNA. The table records 200,000 to 250,000 clones, over 75% of them present only once. V lost 2 bases, J lost 0 bases, and 8 bases lay in between. The CDR3 is 15 residues long. The germline gives CDR1 SNHLY, CDR2 FYNNEI. The chain couples TRBV2 to TRBJ2-1; D possibly corresponds to TRBD2 (6 bases). Sequencing was done on a sample of peripheral blood. This receptor was taken from a human donor in a cohort sampled during active COVID-19. As DNA, the CDR3 is TGTGCCAGCAGTGAAAGGAGGGGCTCCTACAATGAGCAGTTCTTC. It yields the protein CASSERRGSYNEQFF.